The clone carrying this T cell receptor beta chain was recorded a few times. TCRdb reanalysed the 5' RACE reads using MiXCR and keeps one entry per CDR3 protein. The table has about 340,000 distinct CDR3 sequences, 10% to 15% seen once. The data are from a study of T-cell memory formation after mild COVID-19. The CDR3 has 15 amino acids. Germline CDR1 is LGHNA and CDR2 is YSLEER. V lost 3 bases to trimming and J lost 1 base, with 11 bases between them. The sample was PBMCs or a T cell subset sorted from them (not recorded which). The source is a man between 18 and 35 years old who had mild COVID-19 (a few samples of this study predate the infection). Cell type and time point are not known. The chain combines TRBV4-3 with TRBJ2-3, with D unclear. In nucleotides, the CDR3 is TGCGCCAGCAGCCAGGAACCCCTGGGCACAGATACGCAGTATTTT. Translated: CASSQEPLGTDTQYF.